This section outlines one TCR beta chain sequence together with its context. Its antigen specificity is not known. No clone much larger than this one lies a single base away; base qualities are absent. This sample stems from a study of blood T cell repertoires in COVID-19 (dated by TCRdb to 2018 to 2020). Looking at the study overall: Collaborator samples came from the United States, Italy and Spain and covered acute and convalescent phases of COVID-19. The material from the prospective study consisted of cDNA or gDNA derived from T cells, B-cell-depleted T cells, or PBMCs. Deeply sampled blood TCRbeta repertoires from subjects exposed to, actively infected with, or recovered from COVID-19 were included in the dataset. A freely available public database, intended as a resource for researchers studying the immune response to SARS-CoV-2, is where the repertoires were released. Samples came from the ongoing ImmuneRACE study (first 160 participants) plus 1,254 subjects from 6 global collaborators. Sample metadata almost always included a de-identified subject ID, COVID-19 status, age in years and sex. Where available, HLA class I and class II types were obtained from metadata supplied by the sample provider rather than from assay-based typing.

Study-wide conclusions, independent of this receptor: The amount of clinical and demographic metadata varied by source and participant and was provided uncurated.

In the prospective study, participants were about 18 to 95 years old, resided in about two dozen geographic areas of the United States, and were enrolled through a virtual design. To assign participants to cohorts, the prospective study relied on clinical history that participants themselves reported in a screening survey and a study questionnaire. In the prospective study, whole blood, serum and a nasopharyngeal or oropharyngeal swab were collected from each participant by mobile phlebotomists. Prospective study participants could optionally give additional blood draws and questionnaires over an approximately two-month period. Blood samples from the prospective study were shipped frozen or at room temperature prior to DNA extraction. The immunoSEQ Assay, a bias-controlled multiplex PCR, was used to amplify TCRbeta CDR3 regions from genomic DNA. The original pipeline was this. Nucleated cell counts per sample were estimated from amplification of reference gene primers within the assay. To quantify the absolute abundance of each unique TCRbeta CDR3 rearrangement, sequence reads were collapsed and filtered. For each sample, productive Simpson clonality was calculated by taking the square root of Simpson's diversity index across productive rearrangements. Not all clones reach the TCRdb copy of this immuneACCESS table, which keeps in-frame sequences only. Checked studies attribute under half of the gap to unresolved V genes and leave the rest unexplained. D and trimming come from the DNA, and the V and J calls and clone size come from that table. For this sample there are a few hundred thousand clones; roughly 85% appear just once. Together, the top ten hold 3.5% to 4.5% of the sample.

Material for sequencing was PBMCs or T cells enriched from blood (not recorded which). The sequence came from a woman aged 40 to 49 with acute COVID-19.

The DNA sequence follows: TGTGCCAGCAGCCCCACTCCTCGCAGGCGCAGCTCCTACGAGCAGTACTTC. Translated, this gives CASSPTPRRRSSYEQYF. The chain links TRBV7-2 with TRBJ2-7, with no reliable assignment of the D segment. At the junction V is shortened by 5 bases and J by 0 bases, with 20 bases in between. Counted from cysteine to phenylalanine, this CDR3 has 17 amino acids. The retained sequence is limited to the CDR3, 51 bases, with the frame set at the first base. The germline V gene sets CDR1 to SGHTA and CDR2 to FQGNSA.